Listed here are 20 T cell receptor beta chains from one sample, sequenced in a study of cytomegalovirus exposure and HLA in healthy donors. The data were produced by immunoSEQ multiplex PCR, yet TCRdb's version contains in-frame clones alone and is incomplete. The sample lists 150,000 or so clones, more than 70% occurring once. Material for sequencing was PBMCs. The receptors were gathered from a human donor in good health.

This chain uses TRBV6-1 with TRBJ2-7; D remains unclear. This CDR3 spans 16 amino acids. Germline V CDR1 and CDR2: MNHNS, SASEGT. Trimming shortened V by 2 bases and J by 4 bases, and 18 bases separated the two germline ends. DNA of the CDR3: TGTGCCAGCAGTGAATCTAATTACCAAGTTTGGTACGAGCAGTACTTC. This gives the protein CASSESNYQVWYEQYF.

The chain carries TRBV27 and TRBJ2-5, with D possibly TRBD2 on 6 matching bases. The J call may be incorrect, as the DNA end agrees better with TRBJ2-7. Germline V gene lookup returns CDR1 MNHEY and CDR2 SMNVEV (reference sequence). The CDR3 sequence is 15 residues long. CDR3 in DNA: TGTGCCAGCAGTTCACCAGCGGGTCGCTCCTACGAGCAGTACTTC. Translation gives CASSSPAGRSYEQYF.

The rearrangement links TRBV7-2 to TRBJ2-5; D gene unclear. Deletions cut 1 base from V and 1 base from J, with 7 bases between. There are 14 residues in the CDR3. Germline CDR1 and CDR2: SGHTA and FQGNSA. The CDR3 reads CASSLEAAQETQYF. CDR3 in DNA: TGTGCCAGCAGCTTAGAGGCGGCCCAAGAGACCCAGTACTTC.

The V gene is TRBV7-2, the J gene TRBJ2-1; D call uncertain. Trimming stripped 4 bases from V and 4 bases from J, with 5 bases between. The germline CDR1 and CDR2 sequences are SGHTA and FQGNSA. The CDR3 length is 12 residues. The CDR3 coding sequence is TGTGCCAGCAGCTCTCCGTACAATGAGCAGTTCTTC. This codes for CASSSPYNEQFF.

This clone came up a few times. The chain employs TRBV4-2 and TRBJ2-1; D might be TRBD2 (6 bases). Germline CDR1 reads LGHNA; CDR2 reads YNFKEQ. The V end lost 4 bases, the J end lost 6 bases, and 10 bases lay between the germline ends. The CDR3 consists of 13 residues. The CDR3 is CASSRTSSNEQFF. The CDR3 coding sequence is TGTGCCAGCAGCCGCACTAGCAGCAATGAGCAGTTCTTC.

The chain employs TRBV19 and TRBJ1-5, with 8 bases aligning to TRBD1. The CDR3 totals 13 residues. The germline V gene has CDR1 LNHDA and CDR2 SQIVND (reference sequence). Losses at the gene ends were 4 bases for V and 6 bases for J; bases not matched to a gene: 2. The CDR3 bases are TGTGCCAGTAGTACAGGGGGCGGTCAGCCCCAGCATTTT. This gives the protein CASSTGGGQPQHF.

The chain joins TRBV7-6 to TRBJ2-7, with a weak D call TRBD1 (6 bases). Germline values: CDR1 SGHVS, CDR2 FNYEAQ. The CDR3 has 16 amino acids. The V and J ends lost 2 bases and 6 bases respectively, with 20 bases between them. The CDR3 here is CASSLRPQGSLGEQYF. CDR3 sequence (DNA): TGTGCCAGCAGCTTACGTCCCCAGGGGTCATTAGGCGAGCAGTACTTC.

V usage is TRBV13 and J usage is TRBJ1-2; D uncertain. Deletions cut 0 bases from V and 3 bases from J, with 11 bases between. The CDR3 sequence is 15 residues long. Germline V CDR1 and CDR2: PRHDT, FYEKMQ (reference sequence). CDR3 nucleotides: TGTGCCAGCAGCTTAGGGTACGGGGAGCACTATGGCTACACCTTC. Translation gives CASSLGYGEHYGYTF. The full variable domain, completed using reference TRBV13 and TRBJ1-2, is AAGVIQSPRHLIKEKRETATLKCYPIPRHDTVYWYQQGPGQDPQFLISFYEKMQSDKGSIPDRFSAQQFSDYHSELNMSSLELGDSALYFCASSLGYGEHYGYTFGSGTRLTVV.

CDR3 region: CASSHQLSIRGNSPLHF. Here the CDR3 DNA reads TGTGCCAGCAGCCACCAGCTTAGTATCAGGGGAAATTCACCCCTCCACTTT. The rearrangement links TRBV5-4 to TRBJ1-6; the D gene is possibly TRBD1 (6 bases). Per the germline V gene, CDR1 is SGHNT and CDR2 is YYREEE (reference sequence). The CDR3 totals 17 residues. V lost 4 bases, J lost 7 bases, and 21 bases lay in between.

The rearrangement links TRBV5-1 to TRBJ2-3; D may be TRBD1 (6 bases). CDR3 length: 14 amino acids. The germline V gene has CDR1 SGHRS and CDR2 YFSETQ. Trimming removed 0 bases at V and 1 base at J, with 6 bases between. CDR3: CASSLGTGTDTQYF. CDR3 in DNA: TGCGCCAGCAGCTTGGGGACAGGCACAGATACGCAGTATTTT. Based on the CDR3 plus reference TRBV5-1 and TRBJ2-3, the full variable domain is KAGVTQTPRYLIKTRGQQVTLSCSPISGHRSVSWYQQTPGQGLQFLFEYFSETQRNKGNFPGRFSGRQFSNSRSEMNVSTLELGDSALYLCASSLGTGTDTQYFGPGTRLTVL.

The chain links TRBV4-2 to TRBJ2-7; the match to TRBD2 covers 15 bases. Germline V CDR1 and CDR2: LGHNA, YNFKEQ. CDR3 length: 19 residues. J gave up 0 bases and V 1 base, and 7 bases lay outside the gene matches. The CDR3 protein is CASSQVQGTSGRHSYEQYF. The CDR3 DNA follows: TGTGCCAGCAGCCAAGTGCAGGGGACTAGCGGGAGGCACTCCTACGAGCAGTACTTC.

CDR3 in DNA: TGTGCCAGCGGACTAGGGAGCACAGATACGCAGTATTTT. Its translation: CASGLGSTDTQYF. The chain is built from TRBV25-1 and TRBJ2-3; 7 nucleotides align to TRBD2. The CDR3 consists of 13 residues. The J segment lost 0 bases and the V segment lost 8 bases, leaving 2 bases of the junction unmatched. Germline-derived CDR1 and CDR2 are MGHDK and SYGVNS.

The chain couples TRBV5-1 to TRBJ2-5; perhaps TRBD2 as D (5 bases). CDR1 and CDR2 from the germline V gene are SGHRS and YFSETQ. The CDR3 sequence is 15 residues long. The V and J ends lost 4 bases and 1 base respectively, with 14 bases between them. CDR3 DNA sequence: TGCGCCAGCAGCGCAGGATCGGGGATCCAAGAGACCCAGTACTTC. It specifies CASSAGSGIQETQYF.

The chain joins TRBV6-5 to TRBJ1-4; 10 bases map to TRBD1. J gave up 8 bases and V 9 bases, and 6 bases lay outside the gene matches. Germline values: CDR1 MNHEY, CDR2 SVGAGI. CDR3 length equals 13 residues. The CDR3 protein is CASRQGAKEKLFF. CDR3 nucleotide sequence: TGTGCCAGTAGACAGGGGGCGAAGGAAAAACTGTTTTTT.

This CDR3 is CASSSEDNEAFF. Written as DNA, the CDR3 is TGTGCCAGCAGTTCCGAGGACAATGAAGCTTTCTTT. The rearrangement links TRBV6-6 to TRBJ1-1, with D perhaps matching TRBD1 (5 bases). The germline V gene has CDR1 MNHNY and CDR2 SVGAGI (reference sequence). The V gene lost 4 bases and the J gene lost 7 bases, with 10 bases spanning the gap. This CDR3 spans 12 amino acids.

The chain has TRBV7-2 and TRBJ2-1; 8 nucleotides align to TRBD2. This CDR3 contains 13 residues. The germline gives CDR1 SGHTA, CDR2 FQGNSA. V lost 6 bases and J lost 10; bases outside the gene matches: 8. This chain's CDR3 is CASRSGGAGEQFF. As DNA, the CDR3 is TGTGCCAGCAGGTCCGGGGGGGCCGGGGAGCAGTTCTTC. Complete variable domain (other parts from reference TRBV7-2 and TRBJ2-1): GAGVSQSPSNKVTEKGKDVELRCDPISGHTALYWYRQSLGQGLEFLIYFQGNSAPDKSGLPSDRFSAERTGGSVSTLTIQRTQQEDSAVYLCASRSGGAGEQFFGPGTRLTVL.

This sequence joins TRBV27 and TRBJ1-2; 7 bases are shared with TRBD1. CDR1 is MNHEY and CDR2 is SMNVEV in the germline V gene (reference sequence). V shed 6 bases and J 6 bases; nucleotides not matched to a gene: 25. This CDR3 has 19 amino acids. The CDR3 region is CASSHRPGLKGTVGDGYTF. The CDR3 DNA is TGTGCCAGCAGCCACCGGCCTGGGTTAAAGGGGACAGTCGGAGATGGCTACACCTTC.

The V call is TRBV5-8, the J call TRBJ2-2, with D uncertain. The V end lost 5 bases, the J end lost 1 base, and 9 bases lay between the germline ends. The V gene's germline CDR1 is SGHTS and CDR2 YDEGEE. The CDR3 length is 14 residues. The CDR3 DNA reads as TGTGCCAGCAGATGGGCCGTGAACACCGGGGAGCTGTTTTTT. Translating gives CASRWAVNTGELFF.

The CDR3 spells CASKRNRGYTEAFF. CDR3 bases: TGTGCCAGCAAGAGAAACAGGGGATACACTGAAGCTTTCTTT. The chain combines TRBV27 with TRBJ1-1; 7 bases map to TRBD1. The CDR3 covers 14 residues. Germline trimming cut 7 bases from V and 3 bases from J; bases unmatched to any gene: 8. Looked up from germline, CDR1 is MNHEY and CDR2 is SMNVEV (reference sequence).

The genes are TRBV12-5 and TRBJ2-1, with 12 bases lining up with TRBD2. Germline-derived CDR1 and CDR2 are LGHNT and FRNRAP. With V trimmed by 5 bases and J by 4 bases, 3 bases remained unmatched. The CDR3 extends over 15 amino acids. CDR3 nucleotide sequence: TGTGCTAGTGGTCGGCTAGCGGGGGGGTACAATGAGCAGTTCTTC. Its translation: CASGRLAGGYNEQFF.